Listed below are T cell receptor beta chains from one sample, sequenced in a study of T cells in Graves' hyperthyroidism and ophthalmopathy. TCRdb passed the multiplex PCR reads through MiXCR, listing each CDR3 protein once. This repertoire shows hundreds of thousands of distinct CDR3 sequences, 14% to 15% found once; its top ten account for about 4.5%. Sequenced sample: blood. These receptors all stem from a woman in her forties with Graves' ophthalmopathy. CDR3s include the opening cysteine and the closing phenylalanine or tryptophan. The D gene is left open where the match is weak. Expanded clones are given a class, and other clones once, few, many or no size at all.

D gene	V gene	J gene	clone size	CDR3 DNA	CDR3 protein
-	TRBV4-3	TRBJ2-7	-	TGCGCCAGCAGCCAAGATTTCGGCGGCGAGCAGTACTTC	CASSQDFGGEQYF
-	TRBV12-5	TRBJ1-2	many	TGTGCTAGTGGTTTGGTAGTTGGTGGTGGCTACACCTTC	CASGLVVGGGYTF
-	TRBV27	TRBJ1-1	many	TGTGCCAGCAGTTCCCTCTGGGCCCAGAACACTGAAGCTTTCTTT	CASSSLWAQNTEAFF
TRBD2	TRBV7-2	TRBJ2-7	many	TGTGCCAGCACTCCTAACACGGGGGGGGTATACGAGCAGTACTTC	CASTPNTGGVYEQYF
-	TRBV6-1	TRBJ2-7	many	TGTGCCAGCAGTGTAATGGGGCCAGAATACGAGCAGTACTTC	CASSVMGPEYEQYF
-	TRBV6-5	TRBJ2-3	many	TGTGCCAGCAGTTACCAAGATACGCAGTATTTT	CASSYQDTQYF
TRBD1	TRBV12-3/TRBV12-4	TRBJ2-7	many	TGTGCCAGCAGTTCTGACAGGGTCCCCTCCTACGAGCAGTACTTC	CASSSDRVPSYEQYF
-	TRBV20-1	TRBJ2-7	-	TGCAGTGCTAGCGGGACTTTCACCTACGAGCAGTACTTC	CSASGTFTYEQYF
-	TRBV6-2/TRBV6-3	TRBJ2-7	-	TGTGCCAGCAGTTACTCCCAGAGGAGTACCTACGAGCAGTACTTC	CASSYSQRSTYEQYF
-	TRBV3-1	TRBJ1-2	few	TGTGCCAGCACCCGAGCAGGGTTAAACTATGGCTACACCTTC	CASTRAGLNYGYTF
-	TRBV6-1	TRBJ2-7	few	TGTGCCAGCAGTCTGCCCCCAGGGAAGGGTTACGAGCAGTACTTC	CASSLPPGKGYEQYF
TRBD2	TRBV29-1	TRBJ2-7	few	TGCAGCGGTGGGACTAGCGGGAGAGGTGAGCAGTACTTC	CSGGTSGRGEQYF
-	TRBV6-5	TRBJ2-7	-	TGTGCCAGCAGTTACTCGATGGCTTACGAGCAGTACTTC	CASSYSMAYEQYF
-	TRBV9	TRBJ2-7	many	TGTGCCAGCAGCCCCAACGGTGGGGAGCAGTACTTC	CASSPNGGEQYF
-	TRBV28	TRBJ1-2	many	TGTGCCATAGAACAGAACTATGGCTACACCTTC	CAIEQNYGYTF
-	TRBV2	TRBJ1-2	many	TGTGCCAGCAGTAGCGACGCGTCCTATGGCTACACCTTC	CASSSDASYGYTF
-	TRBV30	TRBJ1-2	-	TGTGCCTGGATAAGGTCTCGGATTAACTATGGCTACACCTTC	CAWIRSRINYGYTF
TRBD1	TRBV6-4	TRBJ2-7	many	TGTGCCAGCAGTCCTCCGGGACAGGGACCTTTTAAGGCTTCCTACGAGCAGTACTTC	CASSPPGQGPFKASYEQYF
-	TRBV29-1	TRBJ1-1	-	TGCAGCGTCTACCTCGGGGTGACTGAAGCTTTCTTT	CSVYLGVTEAFF
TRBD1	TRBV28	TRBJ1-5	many	TGTGCCAGCAGTCCTTTGAGGGGACAGGGGACCTATCAGCCCCAGCATTTT	CASSPLRGQGTYQPQHF
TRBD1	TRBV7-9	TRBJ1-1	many	TGTGCCAGCAGCAGCCGGGACAGGGGCACTGAAGCTTTCTTT	CASSSRDRGTEAFF
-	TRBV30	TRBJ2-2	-	TGTGCCTGGAACAACGTGGACAGATACACCGGGGAGCTGTTTTTT	CAWNNVDRYTGELFF
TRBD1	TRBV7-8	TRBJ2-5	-	TGTGCCAGCAGCTTAGGGCCATCGGACAGGGAAGAAGAGACCCAGTACTTC	CASSLGPSDREEETQYF
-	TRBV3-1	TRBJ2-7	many	TGTGCCAGCAGCCACGGACTGACCGGTACCTACGAGCAGTACTTC	CASSHGLTGTYEQYF
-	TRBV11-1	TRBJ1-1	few	TGTGCCAGCACCCCGGGGGGGGTTGGGATGAACACTGAAGCTTTCTTT	CASTPGGVGMNTEAFF
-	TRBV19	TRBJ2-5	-	TGTGCCAGTAGTATTGGGGGGATCGAGACCCAGTACTTC	CASSIGGIETQYF
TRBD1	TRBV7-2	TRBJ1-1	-	TGTGCCAGCAGCGTTACCGGACAGGCCGGAGCTTTCTTT	CASSVTGQAGAFF
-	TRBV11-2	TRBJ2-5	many	TGTGCCAGCAGACCAGGGGCCCAAGAGACCCAGTACTTC	CASRPGAQETQYF
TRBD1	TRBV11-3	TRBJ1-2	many	TGTGCCAGCAGCCAGGGACAGCCTTCAAACTATGGCTACACCTTC	CASSQGQPSNYGYTF
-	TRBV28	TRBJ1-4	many	TGTGCCAGCAGTTTGCCCAGTGTTCGCGAAAAACTGTTTTTT	CASSLPSVREKLFF
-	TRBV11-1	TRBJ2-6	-	TGTGCCAGCAGCTCGGACAGAATCTCTGGGGCCAACGTCCTGACTTTC	CASSSDRISGANVLTF
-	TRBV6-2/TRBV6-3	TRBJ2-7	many	TGTGCCAGCAGTTACTCTACGACCGCTTACGAGCAGTACTTC	CASSYSTTAYEQYF
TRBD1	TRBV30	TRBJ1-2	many	TGTGCCTGGGGACAGGGTACGGTCGGCTATGGCTACACCTTC	CAWGQGTVGYGYTF
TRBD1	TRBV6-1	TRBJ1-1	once	TGTGCCAGCAATCCGGGACAGGGGTCCCTGAACACTGAAGCTTTCTTT	CASNPGQGSLNTEAFF
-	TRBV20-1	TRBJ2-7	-	TGCAGTGCTAGAGATCTAGGTCCCGAGCAGTACTTC	CSARDLGPEQYF
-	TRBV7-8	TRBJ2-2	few	TGTGCCAGCAGCTTAGCGTTACGGGCCGGGGAGCTGTTTTTT	CASSLALRAGELFF
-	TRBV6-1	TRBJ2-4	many	TGTGCCAGCAGTACCCGGTCTCCTAGCAGATTAGCCAAAAACATTCAGTACTTC	CASSTRSPSRLAKNIQYF
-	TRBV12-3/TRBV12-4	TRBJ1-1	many	TGTGCCAGCAGCCTCCTCTTGGGGACTGAAGCTTTCTTT	CASSLLLGTEAFF
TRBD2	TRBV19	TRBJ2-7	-	TGTGCCAGTAGTAAGGAGACTAGCGGGAGCCAAGAGCAGTACTTC	CASSKETSGSQEQYF
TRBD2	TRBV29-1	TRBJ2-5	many	TGCAGCGTTGAGGGGACTACCCAAGAGACCCAGTACTTC	CSVEGTTQETQYF
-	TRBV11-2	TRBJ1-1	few	TGTGCCAGCAGCTTAGTACCCAACAGGATTGAAGCTTTCTTT	CASSLVPNRIEAFF
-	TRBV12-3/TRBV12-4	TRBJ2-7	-	TGTGCCAGTCACTCAGGGGTCGAGCAGTACTTC	CASHSGVEQYF
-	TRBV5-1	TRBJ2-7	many	TGCGCCAGCAGCTTGGCCGTAGGGTATTACGAGCAGTACTTC	CASSLAVGYYEQYF
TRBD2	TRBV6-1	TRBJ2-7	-	TGTGCCAGCAGCGGACGACTAGCGGGTAACGAGCAGTACTTC	CASSGRLAGNEQYF
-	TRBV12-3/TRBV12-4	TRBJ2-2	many	TGTGCCAGCAGTACCCGGACTATAAACACCGGGGAGCTGTTTTTT	CASSTRTINTGELFF
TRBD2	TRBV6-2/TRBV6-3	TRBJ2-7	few	TGTGCCAGCAGCTCTCGGACTAGCCCCTCCTACGAGCAGTACTTC	CASSSRTSPSYEQYF
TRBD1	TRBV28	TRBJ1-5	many	TGTGCCAGCAATCCTCAGACAGGGCCGAGAGAACCCCAGCATTTT	CASNPQTGPREPQHF
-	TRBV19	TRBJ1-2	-	TGTGCCAGTACCACTAGGGCCCTCGGCTATGGCTACACCTTC	CASTTRALGYGYTF
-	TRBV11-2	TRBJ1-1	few	TGTGCCAGCAGCTCCGGTGGGGTGCCCCTGAACACTGAAGCTTTCTTT	CASSSGGVPLNTEAFF
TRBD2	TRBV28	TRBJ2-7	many	TGTGCCAGCAGCCGCCTCGGACTAGCGGGAGGGCCCGGCTACGAGCAGTACTTC	CASSRLGLAGGPGYEQYF
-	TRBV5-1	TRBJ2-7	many	TGCGCCAGCAGCTCCTGGACGTATTCCTACGAGCAGTACTTC	CASSSWTYSYEQYF
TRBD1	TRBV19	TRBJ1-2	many	TGTGCCAGTAGTAGCGGACAGGGAGCGTTTGGCTACACCTTC	CASSSGQGAFGYTF
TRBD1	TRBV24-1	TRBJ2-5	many	TGTGCCACCAGTCCGGCAGGGGGAGAGACCCAGTACTTC	CATSPAGGETQYF
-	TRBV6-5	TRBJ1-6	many	TGTGCCAGCAGTTACTCTAGGGAGTCCTATAATTCACCCCTCCACTTT	CASSYSRESYNSPLHF
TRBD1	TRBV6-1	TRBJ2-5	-	TGTGCCAGCAGTGAAGCGCAGTTACAGGGGAGGACCCAGTACTTC	CASSEAQLQGRTQYF
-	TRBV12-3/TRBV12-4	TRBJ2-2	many	TGTGCCAGCCTTGGCGGGGAGCTGTTTTTT	CASLGGELFF
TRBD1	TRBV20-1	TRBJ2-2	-	TGCAGTGCTAGACAGGGGGTAAACACCGGGGAGCTGTTTTTT	CSARQGVNTGELFF
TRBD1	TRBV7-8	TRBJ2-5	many	TGTGCCAGCAGCTTAGTTGGCAGGGGGAACCAAGAGACCCAGTACTTC	CASSLVGRGNQETQYF
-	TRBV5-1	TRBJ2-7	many	TGCGCCAGCAGCCAAACGGACGCTGTGGACGAGCAGTACTTC	CASSQTDAVDEQYF